This T cell receptor beta chain stems from a study of breast tumors, draining lymph nodes, adjacent tissues. This clonotype was counted ten times or more. The antigen is not known. J lost 2 bases, V lost 5 bases, and 13 bases had no gene match. The CDR3 has 20 residues. CDR1 and CDR2 (germline): LNHDA, SQIVND (reference sequence). Study outcomes and limitations: Luminal-like breast cancer showed significantly greater tumor-nontumor repertoire similarity than basal-like breast cancer did. The lymph node origin of tumor T cells was framed as consistent with a hypothesis, not demonstrated. Data fit most tumor T cells coming from lymph node, expanding in tumor. Tumor repertoires ranked between lymph nodes and nontumor tissue in diversity, with V and J gene preferences.

Axillary draining lymph nodes of breast cancer patients supplied the node samples. One entry per CDR3 protein results from TCRdb running MiXCR on the multiplex PCR reads. The sample shows about 110,000 distinct CDR3 sequences, approximately 28% of them seen only once. The rearrangement joins TRBV19 to TRBJ2-6; 12 bases are a match to TRBD1. The sequence derives from a female donor with breast cancer. Some clones in this sample may be carry-over from other donors' samples. Sequencing was done on a sample of axillary lymph node tissue. In DNA form, the CDR3 reads TGTGCCAGTAGTCCCCTCCGGGGGGACAGGGGGCTTGCTGGGGCCAACGTCCTGACTTTC. Translating it yields CASSPLRGDRGLAGANVLTF.